This T cell receptor (beta chain) was recovered during a study of cytomegalovirus exposure and HLA in healthy donors (dated by TCRdb to the late 2010s). Turning to the overall study: According to an earlier analysis of several hundred of the donors, about 179 million T cells yielded over 100 million unique TCR beta sequences and about 300 Gb of sequence data. Every repertoire in the discovery cohort had been generated on one and the same sequencing platform. To decide whether each TCR beta V gene segment behaved as functional or pseudogenic, an earlier analysis of some 570 of the donors relied on high-throughput TCR beta sequencing. Because of strong linkage in the cohort, a few DR-DQ haplotypes were treated as single units for association and clustering. High-throughput TCR immunosequencing, statistical association of individual TCRs with disease status, and machine learning were combined to predict cytomegalovirus infection status. An early release covering about 600 HLA-typed donors comprised 250 to 350 gigabases of sequencing data and tens of millions of unique TCR sequences. Donor age, sex, ethnicity and CMV serostatus were compiled together with the repertoire data. Besides the first cohort of about 730 subjects, a separate validation cohort made up of 120 different subjects was used. The genetic ancestry cluster associated with self-reported Caucasian donors included 80% to 90% of the roughly 410 genotyped donors. The later analysis used no new phenotypic data to find candidate immune exposures, relying instead on TCR beta sequences and their occurrence across donors. A later genetic analysis used genome-wide SNP genotypes for about 55% of the 666 donors, treating that subset as a discovery cohort. To study patterns of TCR occurrence, a later analysis re-analyzed previously published TCR beta repertoires from several hundred donors and added high-resolution HLA genotyping. Across about 380 genotyped donors of the cohort, an average of roughly 200,000 unique TCR beta nucleotide sequences per donor were sequenced, and roughly 20% of those sequences were non-productive. Using immunosequencing, the study profiled T cell repertoires from around 680 subjects and related those repertoires to cytomegalovirus serostatus. The aim of the study was to test whether cataloging public T cell receptors could identify signatures of past pathogen exposure. Both class I and class II loci were covered by HLA typing, at four-digit resolution. The number of typed donors differed by locus: about 620-640 for A, B, C, DRB1 and DQB1; approximately 540 for DQA1; some 590 for DPA1; and around 490 for DPB1.

The cohort comprised 670 or so healthy bone marrow donors. At the time of sampling, all cohort members were nominally healthy, though unrecorded immune exposures were likely present. The donor was CMV seronegative and was included in the group of hundreds of seronegative cohort members. Each donor provided a peripheral blood sample, and peripheral blood mononuclear cells were used for TCR beta sequencing. The Qiagen DNeasy Blood Extraction Kit was used to extract genomic DNA from the blood cell samples. Here is what the overall study found, with its caveats: This cohort had only TCR beta chains sequenced, and the lack of alpha or paired-chain data limited which features could be detected. A later analysis found that TCR association rates varied across HLA loci, with DRB1 alleles showing the most associated TCRs and HLA-C alleles the fewest. In an earlier analysis of approximately 600 of the donors, most TCR beta V segments were observed in productive rearrangements about 87% or about 30% of the time, broadly matching IMGT annotations. Roughly uniform sequencing depth across donors was assumed in presence/absence analyses, although this assumption may not hold. The classifier was reported to diagnose cytomegalovirus status with high specificity and sensitivity in both the original cohort and the validation cohort. Because counts were too low, 15 to 20 rarely observed V segments, including chromosome 9 orphons, were excluded from the earlier analysis of around 640 of the donors. Linkage disequilibrium might explain the correlated functional status among segregating V segments, but an unknown experimental factor could not be excluded. When HLA alleles, especially DR and DQ, strongly co-occurred, TCR associations were difficult to assign to individual alleles. A group of highly shared sequence variants was considered likely to be a technical artifact of the sequencing pipeline. According to a later analysis, parvovirus B19, influenza, CMV and Epstein-Barr virus appeared linked to several top co-occurrence clusters. According to a later analysis, most CMV-associated TCR beta chains appeared to be HLA-restricted, and the HLA associations seemed to be driven largely by CMV exposure. A total of some 180 TCR beta chains were listed by the study as associated with cytomegalovirus. CMV serostatus was the only immune exposure information available for the cohort. Across donors, most TCR sequences were observed very rarely, whereas some public TCRs were present in many individuals. Some IMGT-functional V segments, including TRBV6-2 and TRBV6-3, could not be told apart with the 87-base-pair reads, so those segments were excluded. A few of the identified cytomegalovirus-associated TCR beta chains were confirmed in vitro to be specific for cytomegalovirus antigens. It was suggested by the authors that the approach could potentially be generalized to other disease states and immunological phenotypes. HLA typing was unavailable for some donors at each locus, so association tests used only the typed subset. Compared with equally common non-associated chains, HLA-associated TCR beta chains in a later analysis were more clonally expanded and had lower generation probabilities. An association between a missense DCLRE1C variant and V-gene and J-gene trimming of TCR beta chains was found in a later genetic analysis and replicated in an independent cohort. Specific HLA alleles were associated with roughly 17,000 TCR beta sequences at a false discovery rate of 0.05 in a later analysis. A later genetic analysis reported fewer N-insertions in productive TCRs among donors in an Asian-associated ancestry cluster than the roughly 700-donor mean. A further reported finding was that TCR beta sequences accurately predicted the HLA-A and HLA-B alleles for most subjects in the first cohort.

From cysteine to phenylalanine, the CDR3 is 13 amino acids long. Left in the record is the CDR3 DNA by itself, 39 bases read in frame from the first base. Per the germline V gene (reference sequence), LNHDA is the CDR1 and SQIVND is the CDR2. Trimmed from V: 6 bases; trimmed from J: 7 bases; junction bases lacking a gene match: 5. The library was built by means of the immunoSEQ multiplex PCR assay. The multiplex PCR relied on a mix of 60 forward primers for TCR Vbeta segments and 13 reverse primers for TCR Jbeta segments. The CDR3 region of rearranged TCR beta genes was amplified from genomic DNA by a multiplex PCR assay. Amplified TCR beta libraries were sequenced as 87-base-pair reads on the Illumina HiSeq System. As for the original processing: In a later analysis, tens of millions of unique TCR beta chains were counted across the roughly 670 repertoires, and roughly 11 million of these chains were shared by at least two donors. Raw reads were error-corrected and collapsed into unique sequences by a nearest-neighbor algorithm in which closely related sequences were merged to remove PCR and sequencing errors. CDR3 sequences were aligned to IMGT reference sequences to assign V, D and J gene segments. For a sequence to be retained, a match of at least six nucleotides to both a V gene segment and a J gene segment was required. Rearrangements were called productive when the CDR3 lacked stop codons and stayed in frame with V and J; all others were non-productive. Following IMGT convention, CDR3 was defined as the stretch from the second conserved V-encoded cysteine up to the conserved J-encoded phenylalanine. In an earlier analysis of around 640 of the donors, sequences lacking an unambiguous match to a single V gene segment were excluded. In an earlier analysis of around 600 of the donors, V segments were called functional above 56.7% productive rearrangements and were called segregating when the between-donor standard deviation exceeded 5%. To diagnose cytomegalovirus status from the catalog of TCR beta chain sequences, a statistical classification framework was built. V and J gene assignment, in a later analysis, came from comparing TCR nucleotide sequences with IMGT/GENE-DB human TR gene sequences. The TCRdist pipeline was used in a later analysis to assign CDR3 sequences and most-parsimonious VDJ recombination scenarios. In a later analysis, each TCR beta chain was defined by its CDR3 amino acid sequence together with its V-gene family, and reads lacking a unique V-gene family were excluded. A later analysis removed several hundred highly shared, low-generation-probability nucleotide sequences to deal with suspected cross-contamination and a sequencing artifact. For each public chain, a later analysis derived a clonal expansion index from normalized ranks of inferred template counts within each repertoire. Generation probabilities in a later analysis came from a VDJ recombination model fitted to out-of-frame rearrangements, and those results were checked against IGoR. Hypergeometric tests were used in a later analysis to score TCR-TCR, TCR-HLA and TCR-CMV co-occurrence, with a repertoire-size bias correction applied to the TCR pairs. A later analysis estimated false discovery rates by permuting HLA or CMV assignments 20 times. In a later analysis, co-occurring TCRs were grouped using DBSCAN, and TCRdist sequence similarity was added for clustering within HLA-allele-positive subsets. Repertoires with fewer than 30,000 or more than 120,000 public chains were left out of co-occurrence clustering, as were about five repertoires with anomalous nucleotide sharing. Imported from immuneACCESS, the table was reduced by TCRdb to in-frame sequences with V and J called. These copies leave out some clones; in studies compared against another copy, an unresolved V gene accounts for under half, and the cause of the remainder is not known. V, J and clone size are taken as reported in that table, and D and trimming were inferred from the DNA itself. The sample table contains about 200,000 clones; only one count was recorded for around 83% of them. The ten largest clones take up 2.5% to 3% of the sample.

A remark on this clone: Which antigen it targets is not known. Qualities for individual bases were not recorded, and no much larger clone is one base off.

The source material was PBMCs. This clonotype was obtained from a woman in her thirties or forties in good health and CMV-seronegative. The chain was built from TRBV19 and TRBJ1-4, with 7 central nucleotides matching TRBD1. The DNA reads TGTGCCAGTAGACAGGGGAACGGTGAAAAACTGTTTTTT. This sequence encodes CASRQGNGEKLFF.